The 27 T cell receptor beta chains below all came from one sample that was sequenced in a study of shared clonotypes between healthy human individuals. Assay used: immunoSEQ multiplex PCR; TCRdb lists only in-frame clones, some missing. The table has 490,000 or so clones, about 82% seen once. Sequencing used PBMCs. The receptors shown here come from a woman in her thirties or forties in good health. Some clones in this sample may be carry-over from other donors' samples.

CDR3 nucleotide sequence: TGTGCCAGCAGTTACCATAGACTAGCACTTTTGGGGCAGTACTTC. Amino acids: CASSYHRLALLGQYF. This chain joins TRBV6-5 and TRBJ2-7; the match to TRBD2 covers 7 bases. This CDR3 contains 15 residues. Germline lookup yields CDR1 MNHEY and CDR2 SVGAGI. V trimming: 2 bases; J trimming: 9 bases; junction bases outside the gene matches: 13.

The chain links TRBV28 to TRBJ2-7, with D perhaps TRBD2 (5 bases). Germline values: CDR1 MDHEN, CDR2 SYDVKM. This CDR3 contains 16 residues. The germline V and J ends were trimmed by 6 bases and 1 base, with 19 bases remaining between them. This CDR3 reads CASSKPGWESSYEQYF. The CDR3 DNA is TGTGCCAGCAGCAAACCGGGGTGGGAGTCGTCCTACGAGCAGTACTTC.

The V gene is TRBV19, the J gene TRBJ1-3, with D possibly matching TRBD1 (5 bases). The length of the CDR3 is 16 residues. From germline, CDR1 is LNHDA and CDR2 SQIVND (reference sequence). With 4 bases removed from V and 4 bases from J, the gap between germline ends came to 17 bases. The CDR3 DNA reads as TGTGCCAGTAGTACGGGGACCATCCCAGGGGGAAACACCATATATTTT. Protein product: CASSTGTIPGGNTIYF.

V and J are TRBV10-3 and TRBJ2-7; 12 nucleotides match TRBD2. The junction had 6 bases not matched to a gene; V was cut back by 2 bases and J by 1 base. The CDR3 spans 17 residues. The germline CDR1 and CDR2 sequences are ENHRY and SYGVKD. This CDR3 is CAISEPSGTSGSYEQYF. CDR3 DNA sequence: TGTGCCATCAGTGAGCCGTCCGGGACTAGCGGGTCCTACGAGCAGTACTTC.

A single count supports this clone. This chain links TRBV18 with TRBJ2-4, with 9 bases lining up with TRBD2. The CDR3 contains 15 residues. The ends lost 3 bases at V and 6 bases at J; junction bases unmatched: 6. Looked up from germline, CDR1 is KGHSH and CDR2 is LQKENI. CDR3: CASSPSSGEPNIQYF. CDR3 DNA: TGTGCCAGCTCACCTTCTAGCGGGGAACCAAACATTCAGTACTTC.

The chain recombines TRBV27 with TRBJ2-7, with TRBD2 matching 8 bases. CDR3 length: 14 amino acids. V trimming: 2 bases; J trimming: 2 bases; junction bases outside the gene matches: 2. CDR1 is MNHEY, CDR2 SMNVEV, per germline (reference sequence). The CDR3 protein is CASSLGTRTYEQYF. CDR3 DNA: TGTGCCAGCAGTTTAGGGACTAGAACCTACGAGCAGTACTTC.

The chain links TRBV27 to TRBJ2-1; D is tentatively TRBD1 or TRBD2 (6 bases each). The V gene lost 10 bases and the J gene lost 10 bases, with 14 bases spanning the gap. This CDR3 has 11 amino acids. Looked up from germline, CDR1 is MNHEY and CDR2 is SMNVEV (reference sequence). The CDR3 nucleotides read TGTGCCACCCGGGGGCTAGCGGAGCAGTTCTTC. It translates to CATRGLAEQFF.

This clone has more than one count but fewer than ten. The chain employs TRBV18 and TRBJ2-1; D may match TRBD1 or TRBD2 (6 bases each). Trimming shortened V by 0 bases and J by 5 bases, and 14 bases separated the two germline ends. The CDR3 runs to 16 residues. In germline, CDR1 is KGHSH, CDR2 LQKENI. This CDR3 reads CASSPPSGGGHNEQFF. The CDR3, as DNA: TGTGCCAGCTCACCACCGTCCGGGGGCGGCCACAATGAGCAGTTCTTC. The whole variable domain, remainder taken from reference TRBV18 and TRBJ2-1, is NAGVMQNPRHLVRRRGQEARLRCSPMKGHSHVYWYRQLPEEGLKFMVYLQKENIIDESGMPKERFSAEFPKEGPSILRIQQVVRGDSAAYFCASSPPSGGGHNEQFFGPGTRLTVL.

This clone was observed a handful of times. The V gene is TRBV19, the J gene TRBJ2-7; D possibly corresponds to TRBD2 (6 bases). The CDR3 sequence is 15 residues long. Trimming took 1 base from V and 5 from J, leaving 15 bases between them. CDR1 is LNHDA and CDR2 is SQIVND in the germline V gene (reference sequence). The CDR3: CASSIGEAGRHEQYF. The CDR3, as DNA: TGTGCCAGTAGTATAGGGGAGGCAGGGCGGCACGAGCAGTACTTC.

The genes are TRBV5-1 and TRBJ2-7; TRBD2 is a possible D gene (7 bases). This CDR3 has 16 residues. Germline CDR1 SGHRS, CDR2 YFSETQ. The germline V and J ends were trimmed by 4 bases and 3 bases, with 20 bases remaining between them. In DNA, the CDR3 is TGCGCCAGCAGCCCCGGAGGGGGGACTATAGTCTACGAGCAGTACTTC. Protein product: CASSPGGGTIVYEQYF.

Many counts were recorded for this clone. This chain connects TRBV6-1 to TRBJ2-5; 9 nucleotides align to TRBD1. Germline CDR1 reads MNHNS; CDR2 reads SASEGT. This CDR3 comprises 13 residues. After removal of 8 bases from V and 5 bases from J, the junction contained 6 bases not matched to a gene. CDR3 amino acids: CASLTGGAETQYF. DNA for the CDR3: TGTGCCAGCCTCACAGGGGGCGCGGAGACCCAGTACTTC.

The CDR3 reads CASSLGGKLNEQFF. DNA for the CDR3: TGTGCCAGCAGCTTAGGGGGAAAACTCAATGAGCAGTTCTTC. V usage is TRBV7-7 and J usage is TRBJ2-1; D not certain. V lost 1 base, J lost 6 bases, and 10 bases lay in between. Germline lookup yields CDR1 SSHAT and CDR2 FNYEAQ (reference sequence). The CDR3 has 14 amino acids.

Points on this clone: A much bigger clone sits one base away, suggesting this may be a read error. V usage is TRBV7-9 and J usage is TRBJ2-1, with 8 bases identical to TRBD2. V shed 2 bases, J shed 9 bases, and the junction held 6 bases outside the gene matches. CDR3 length: 14 residues. Germline lookup yields CDR1 SEHNR and CDR2 FQNEAQ (reference sequence). The CDR3 spells CASSLISGSGEQFF. CDR3 sequence (DNA): TGTGCCAGCAGCTTAATCAGCGGGAGCGGTGAGCAGTTCTTC. Variable domain in full (rest from reference TRBV7-9 and TRBJ2-1): DTGVSQNPRHKITKRGQNVTFRCDPISEHNRLYWYRQTLGQGPEFLTYFQNEAQLEKSRLLSDRFSAERPKGSFSTLEIQRTEQGDSAMYLCASSLISGSGEQFFGPGTRLTVL.

In this sample, this clone turned up a few times. The V gene is TRBV7-6, the J gene TRBJ2-2, with D possibly TRBD1 on 5 matching bases. CDR1 and CDR2 (germline): SGHVS, FNYEAQ. There are 15 residues in the CDR3. The germline V and J ends were trimmed by 0 bases and 4 bases, with 9 bases remaining between them. CDR3 nucleotides: TGTGCCAGCAGCTTAGCTCAGGGTGGCACCGGGGAGCTGTTTTTT. Translated: CASSLAQGGTGELFF.

The chain joins TRBV2 to TRBJ1-2, with 7 bases fitting TRBD1. The V segment lost 4 bases and the J segment 1 base; nucleotides outside the gene matches: 0. The CDR3 contains 13 residues. Germline assignment: CDR1 SNHLY and CDR2 FYNNEI. CDR3 residues: CASSGQGNYGYTF. The CDR3 DNA follows: TGTGCCAGCAGTGGACAGGGTAACTATGGCTACACCTTC.

This chain uses TRBV6-1 with TRBJ2-3, with 12 bases lining up with TRBD2. From germline, CDR1 is MNHNS and CDR2 SASEGT. The CDR3 sequence is 17 residues long. V dropped 5 bases and J dropped 3; count of bases not matched to a gene: 9. CDR3 protein: CASSQGATSGSTDTQYF. CDR3 bases: TGTGCCAGCAGTCAAGGCGCGACTAGCGGGAGTACAGATACGCAGTATTTT.

Note on this clone: A far larger clone is a single base away, which makes a read error likely. The CDR3 protein is CASRQGGAEAFF. CDR3 DNA: TGTGCCAGCCGACAGGGGGGCGCTGAAGCTTTCTTT. V is TRBV6-5 and J is TRBJ1-1; 9 bases map to TRBD1. V was pared by 8 bases and J by 6 bases, with 4 bases of the junction left unmatched. Germline CDR1 MNHEY, CDR2 SVGAGI. The CDR3 runs to 12 residues.

Only one count was recorded for this clone. This chain links TRBV18 with TRBJ1-2; D is unclear. With 2 bases removed from V and 5 bases from J, the gap between germline ends came to 9 bases. There are 13 residues in the CDR3. Germline loops: CDR1 KGHSH, CDR2 LQKENI. In nucleotides, the CDR3 is TGTGCCAGCTCACCAGTGGCTGCATATGGCTACACCTTC. Translation: CASSPVAAYGYTF.

This chain joins TRBV6-7 and TRBJ1-5, with 9 bases matching TRBD1. TRBV6-7 is designated an ORF whose function remains uncertain. The CDR3 consists of 17 residues. After removal of 0 bases from V and 7 bases from J, the junction contained 10 bases not matched to a gene. Written as DNA, the CDR3 is TGTGCCAGCAGTTACTCCTCCGGGACAGGGATACTACAGCCCCAGCATTTT. This codes for CASSYSSGTGILQPQHF.

Concerning this clone: A read error is likely here: a far larger clone is one base away. Other DNA sequences in the sample encode the same CDR3. The V and J genes are TRBV11-2 and TRBJ2-7; 10 nucleotides agree with TRBD2. Germline V lookup: CDR1 SGHAT, CDR2 FQNNGV. The CDR3 runs 17 residues. CDR3 amino acids: CASSIELAGSGRDEQYF. For the CDR3, the DNA is TGCGCCAGCAGCATAGAACTAGCGGGGAGTGGGAGGGACGAGCAGTACTTC.

The CDR3 protein is CASSIRPGSYGYTF. CDR3 coding DNA: TGTGCCAGTAGTATCCGTCCAGGGTCCTATGGCTACACCTTC. V and J are TRBV19 and TRBJ1-2; maybe TRBD1 (5 bases). V gave up 3 bases and J gave up 4 bases, with 12 bases separating them. CDR1 is LNHDA, CDR2 SQIVND, per germline (reference sequence). The CDR3 has 14 amino acids.

The table lists this clone with a count of one. The chain has TRBV28 and TRBJ2-1, with TRBD2 identical over 10 bases. The V segment lost 4 bases and the J segment 8 bases; nucleotides outside the gene matches: 5. Germline CDR1 is MDHEN and CDR2 is SYDVKM. The CDR3 has 14 amino acids. The CDR3 sequence: CASSSSGRADEQFF. Written as DNA, the CDR3 is TGTGCCAGCAGTTCGAGCGGGAGGGCGGATGAGCAGTTCTTC.

The DNA of the CDR3 is TGTGCCAGCACCCGTGGCAGGGGTGAAAAACTGTTTTTT. It specifies CASTRGRGEKLFF. This chain links TRBV11-2 with TRBJ1-4; TRBD1 is a possible D gene (6 bases). CDR3 length: 13 residues. The ends were cut back, 7 bases at V and 7 bases at J, with 13 bases in the middle. Germline V lookup: CDR1 SGHAT, CDR2 FQNNGV.

J is TRBJ1-1 and V is TRBV5-6; D unresolved. The V end was cut by 4 bases, the J end by 3 bases, with 7 bases between. Germline CDR1 SGHDT, CDR2 YYEEEE. There are 12 residues in the CDR3. CDR3 in DNA: TGTGCCAGCAGCCTACCTTACACTGAAGCTTTCTTT. As protein: CASSLPYTEAFF.

In regard to this clone: One base separates it from a far larger clone, so it is likely a read error. V usage is TRBV5-1 and J usage is TRBJ2-2; 8 bases are a match to TRBD1. This CDR3 comprises 14 residues. The germline V gene has CDR1 SGHRS and CDR2 YFSETQ. Losses at the gene ends were 5 bases for V and 4 bases for J; bases not matched to a gene: 4. The CDR3 here is CASRDRVSTGELFF. The CDR3 region has the DNA TGCGCCAGCAGGGACAGGGTGAGCACCGGGGAGCTGTTTTTT.

On this clone itself: The conserved phenylalanine or tryptophan normally closing the CDR3 is absent here, so this likely arose from a read error. V usage is TRBV7-8 and J usage is TRBJ2-7; D uncertain. CDR1 is SGHVS, CDR2 FQNEAQ, per germline. The CDR3 is 15 amino acids. In DNA form, the CDR3 reads TGTGCCAGCAGTTTCCTCCGCTACTCACCCTACAAGCAGTACTCC. Its protein is CASSFLRYSPYKQYS.

With respect to this clone: Other DNA variants within this sample encode the same CDR3. The V gene is TRBV5-1, the J gene TRBJ2-1; 7 positions match TRBD2. V dropped 0 bases and J dropped 4; count of bases not matched to a gene: 4. The length of the CDR3 is 15 residues. CDR1 is SGHRS and CDR2 is YFSETQ in the germline V gene. The CDR3 DNA reads as TGCGCCAGCAGCTTGGAGGGTAGCGGGTACAATGAGCAGTTCTTC. This encodes CASSLEGSGYNEQFF.